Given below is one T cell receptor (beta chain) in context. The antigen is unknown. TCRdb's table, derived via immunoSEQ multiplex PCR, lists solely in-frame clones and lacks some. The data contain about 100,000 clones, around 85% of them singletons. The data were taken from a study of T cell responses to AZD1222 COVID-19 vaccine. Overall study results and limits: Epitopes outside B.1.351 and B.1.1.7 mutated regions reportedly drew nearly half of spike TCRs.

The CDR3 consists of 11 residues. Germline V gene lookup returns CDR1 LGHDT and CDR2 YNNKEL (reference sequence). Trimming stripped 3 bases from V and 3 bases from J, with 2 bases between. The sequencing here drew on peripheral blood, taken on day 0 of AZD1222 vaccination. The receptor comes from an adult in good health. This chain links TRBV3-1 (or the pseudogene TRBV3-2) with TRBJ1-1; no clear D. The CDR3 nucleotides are TGTGCCAGCAGCCAGTACACTGAAGCTTTCTTT. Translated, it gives CASSQYTEAFF.